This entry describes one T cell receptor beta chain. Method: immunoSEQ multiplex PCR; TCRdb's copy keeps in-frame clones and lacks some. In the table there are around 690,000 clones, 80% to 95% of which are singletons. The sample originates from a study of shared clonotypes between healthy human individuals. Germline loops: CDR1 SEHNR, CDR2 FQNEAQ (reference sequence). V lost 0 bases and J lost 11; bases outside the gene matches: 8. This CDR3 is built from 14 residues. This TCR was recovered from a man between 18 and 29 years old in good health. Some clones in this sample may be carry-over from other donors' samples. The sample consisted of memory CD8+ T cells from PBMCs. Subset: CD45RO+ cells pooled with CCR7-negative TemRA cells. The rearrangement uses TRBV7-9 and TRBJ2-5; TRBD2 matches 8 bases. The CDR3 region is CASSLALSQRGQYF. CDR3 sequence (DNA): TGTGCCAGCAGCTTAGCCCTTTCCCAGCGGGGGCAGTACTTC.